Presented here are 13 T cell receptor beta chains from one specimen sequenced in a study of shared clonotypes between healthy human individuals. Profiling relied on immunoSEQ multiplex PCR, and the TCRdb table lists in-frame clones only, not all of them. Of hundreds of thousands of clones listed, around 67% are singletons. Sequencing was done on a sample of memory CD4+ T cells sorted from blood. Specified subset: CD45RA-negative fraction. The receptors stem from a woman aged 30 to 39 in good health.

This clone was observed a few times. This specimen includes other DNA sequences encoding the same CDR3. The J gene is TRBJ2-7, the V gene TRBV2, with 9 bases fitting TRBD1. The trim removed 3 bases at V and 4 bases at J, leaving 4 bases unmatched. This CDR3 contains 14 residues. Germline V CDR1 and CDR2: SNHLY, FYNNEI. The CDR3 DNA reads as TGTGCCAGCAGTGATGTAGGACAGGGGTACGAGCAGTACTTC. This codes for CASSDVGQGYEQYF.

This clone is medium-sized by share. This chain links TRBV27 with TRBJ2-2; the D gene is possibly TRBD2 (7 bases). In germline, CDR1 is MNHEY, CDR2 SMNVEV (reference sequence). The V end was cut by 6 bases, the J end by 4 bases, with 15 bases between. This CDR3 contains 15 residues. The CDR3 sequence is CASSPRGGGTGELFF. In DNA form, the CDR3 reads TGTGCCAGCAGCCCGAGGGGGGGCGGCACCGGGGAGCTGTTTTTT.

This clone was recorded at least ten times. The genes are TRBV5-4 and TRBJ2-7; D remains ambiguous. CDR3 length: 10 amino acids. Germline values: CDR1 SGHNT, CDR2 YYREEE (reference sequence). Trimming stripped 1 base from V and 7 bases from J, with 3 bases between. CDR3 bases: TGTGCCAGCAGCTTGAGGGAGCAGTACTTC. Protein product: CASSLREQYF.

With regard to this clone: Distinct nucleotide sequences in the sample also encode this CDR3. This chain links TRBV4-1 with TRBJ2-5; a weak D match, TRBD2 (7 bases). Looked up from germline, CDR1 is MGHRA and CDR2 is YSYEKL. The CDR3 spans 15 residues. Trimming cost V 1 base and J 5 bases, with 14 bases left between them. The CDR3 nucleotides read TGCGCCAGCAGCCAAGGCCCTGGGGGGGCGGAGACCCAGTACTTC. Amino acid sequence: CASSQGPGGAETQYF.

V is TRBV27 and J is TRBJ2-5; D remains ambiguous. Deletions cut 5 bases from V and 2 bases from J, with 9 bases between. This CDR3 is built from 13 residues. Germline-derived CDR1 and CDR2 are MNHEY and SMNVEV (reference sequence). The CDR3 nucleotides are TGTGCCAGCAGTCCCCCGAATCAAGAGACCCAGTACTTC. Protein product: CASSPPNQETQYF.

The gene calls are TRBV5-6 and TRBJ1-2; D unclear. This CDR3 is built from 12 residues. CDR1 and CDR2 (germline): SGHDT, YYEEEE. Deletions cut 2 bases from V and 6 bases from J, with 8 bases between. The CDR3 nucleotides are TGTGCCAGCAGCTTCGAGGGAAATGGCTACACCTTC. Translation: CASSFEGNGYTF.

This chain joins TRBV2 and TRBJ2-7; D remains unclear. Germline lookup yields CDR1 SNHLY and CDR2 FYNNEI. The CDR3 loop spans 12 amino acids. The V gene lost 8 bases and the J gene lost 5 bases, with 13 bases spanning the gap. CDR3 sequence reads: CASCVRVNEQYF. The CDR3 coding sequence is TGTGCCAGCTGCGTCCGGGTTAACGAGCAGTACTTC. The full variable domain, its missing parts supplied by reference TRBV2 and TRBJ2-7, is EPEVTQTPSHQVTQMGQEVILRCVPISNHLYFYWYRQILGQKVEFLVSFYNNEISEKSEIFDDQFSVERPDGSNFTLKIRSTKLEDSAMYFCASCVRVNEQYFGPGTRLTVT.

With regard to this clone: Other DNA sequences in the sample encode the same CDR3. The chain carries TRBV10-3 and TRBJ2-2, with 10 bases identical to TRBD1. Trimming removed 3 bases from V and 5 bases from J; junction bases left unmatched: 6. Germline CDR1 is ENHRY and CDR2 is SYGVKD. This CDR3 has 16 amino acids. CDR3: CAISEPGQGRTGELFF. In DNA, the CDR3 is TGTGCCATCAGTGAACCGGGACAGGGGCGAACCGGGGAGCTGTTTTTT.

The chain couples TRBV28 to TRBJ1-2; D unresolved. Germline V lookup: CDR1 MDHEN, CDR2 SYDVKM. Trimming removed 3 bases from V and 8 bases from J, with 16 bases in between. This CDR3 region has 14 residues. The CDR3 DNA sequence: TGTGCCAGCAGTTTTCGACTCAAGGCAGAGGGCTACACCTTC. Amino acids: CASSFRLKAEGYTF.

The chain links TRBV19 to TRBJ1-1; 9 nucleotides agree with TRBD1. CDR3 length: 15 amino acids. Per germline, CDR1 LNHDA and CDR2 SQIVND (reference sequence). The V segment lost 5 bases and the J segment 10 bases; nucleotides outside the gene matches: 14. Here the CDR3 DNA reads TGTGCCAGTAGTCCCCCTGCGGGACAGGGTCAGGGAGCTTTCTTT. It specifies CASSPPAGQGQGAFF. Drawing the rest from reference TRBV19 and TRBJ1-1, the complete variable domain is DGGITQSPKYLFRKEGQNVTLSCEQNLNHDAMYWYRQDPGQGLRLIYYSQIVNDFQKGDIAEGYSVSREKKESFPLTVTSAQKNPTAFYLCASSPPAGQGQGAFFGQGTRLTVV.

The genes are TRBV7-9 and TRBJ2-3, with 7 positions matching TRBD2. J gave up 5 bases and V 5 bases, and 7 bases lay outside the gene matches. CDR3 length equals 14 residues. Germline CDR1 SEHNR, CDR2 FQNEAQ (reference sequence). Written as DNA, the CDR3 is TGTGCCAGCAGCCGTAGCGGGTCGAGAGATACGCAGTATTTT. It is translated as CASSRSGSRDTQYF.

The genes are TRBV9 and TRBJ2-5; D possibly matches TRBD1 or TRBD2 (5 bases each). V was cut by 0 bases and J by 5 bases, with 14 bases left in between. Germline values: CDR1 SGDLS, CDR2 YYNGEE. CDR3 length: 15 residues. CDR3 amino acids: CASSVGSGLTETQYF. In nucleotides, the CDR3 is TGTGCCAGCAGCGTAGGGTCGGGGCTAACGGAGACCCAGTACTTC.

On this clone itself: Other DNA sequences in the sample encode the same CDR3. The CDR3 spells CASRRDSSSYEQYF. CDR3 sequence (DNA): TGTGCCAGCAGGAGGGACAGTTCCTCCTACGAGCAGTACTTC. J is TRBJ2-7 and V is TRBV2; TRBD1 agrees at 7 bases. Germline-derived CDR1 and CDR2 are SNHLY and FYNNEI. CDR3 length equals 14 residues. Unmatched junction bases numbered 5, after V lost 6 bases and J lost 0 bases.